Sequencing of this T cell receptor beta chain was carried out in a study of cytomegalovirus exposure and HLA in healthy donors. Amplification used 60 Vbeta primers and 13 Jbeta primers. TCRdb's copy holds only in-frame clones and misses some; the assay was immunoSEQ multiplex PCR. The sample comprises some 220,000 clones, approximately 84% of which are singletons, and roughly 0.58% rests with the top ten. This clone was detected once. The TCR originated in a woman aged 40 to 50 in good health and CMV-seronegative. Sequenced input: PBMCs.

CDR3 protein: CASSLEDRTQYF. Here the CDR3 DNA reads TGCGCCAGCAGCTTGGAAGACAGAACCCAGTACTTC. The rearrangement joins TRBV5-1 to TRBJ2-5, with D possibly being TRBD1 (5 bases). Germline CDR1 reads SGHRS; CDR2 reads YFSETQ. V gave up 0 bases and J gave up 8 bases, with 8 bases separating them. The CDR3 spans 12 residues.